What follows are 25 T cell receptor beta chains derived from one specimen sequenced in a study of shared clonotypes between healthy human individuals. The method was immunoSEQ multiplex PCR; TCRdb's version includes in-frame clones alone and lacks a portion of them. The sample records some 1,100,000 clones, 78% being singletons. The sequenced material came from memory CD4+ T cells from PBMCs. Stated subset: CD45RA-negative fraction. The receptors here all came from a man aged 18 to 35 in good health. Some clones in this sample may be carry-over from other donors' samples.

The gene calls are TRBV14 and TRBJ2-7; D remains unclear. This CDR3 has 12 residues. Trimming removed 8 bases from V and 4 bases from J, with 12 bases in between. Germline V lookup: CDR1 SGHDN, CDR2 FVKESK. CDR3 amino acids: CASGVNLYEQYF. The DNA of the CDR3 is TGTGCCAGCGGCGTGAACCTGTACGAGCAGTACTTC. The entire variable domain, with the rest obtained from reference TRBV14 and TRBJ2-7, is as follows: EAGVTQFPSHSVIEKGQTVTLRCDPISGHDNLYWYRRVMGKEIKFLLHFVKESKQDESGMPNNRFLAERTGGTYSTLKVQPAELEDSGVYFCASGVNLYEQYFGPGTRLTVT.

The gene calls are TRBV18 and TRBJ1-2, with TRBD1 matching 9 bases. CDR1 and CDR2 (germline): KGHSH, LQKENI. V lost 6 bases and J lost 2; bases outside the gene matches: 7. This CDR3 contains 15 residues. In nucleotides, the CDR3 is TGTGCCAGCTCTCCTAGGACAGGGGAAAACTATGGCTACACCTTC. Its translation is CASSPRTGENYGYTF.

The chain uses TRBV18 and TRBJ1-2; D may be TRBD1 (5 bases). The CDR3 covers 15 residues. CDR1 and CDR2 from the germline V gene are KGHSH and LQKENI. V shed 6 bases and J shed 8 bases, with 22 bases lying between them. CDR3 in amino acids: CASSPTAGTVYGYTF. CDR3 nucleotides: TGTGCCAGCTCCCCGACCGCCGGGACTGTCTACGGCTACACCTTC.

This chain links TRBV18 with TRBJ2-4; no reliable D call. The CDR3 totals 13 residues. Germline assignment: CDR1 KGHSH and CDR2 LQKENI. V lost 0 bases and J lost 9, with 9 bases in between. The CDR3 reads CASSPPTDGIQYF. CDR3 sequence (DNA): TGTGCCAGCTCACCACCCACAGACGGCATTCAGTACTTC.

The V gene is TRBV10-3, the J gene TRBJ2-5; 8 bases agree with TRBD1. The germline V gene encodes CDR1 ENHRY and CDR2 SYGVKD. The CDR3 runs to 14 residues. V lost 0 bases, J lost 5 bases, and 2 bases stayed unmatched. The CDR3 DNA is TGTGCCATCAGTGAGTCGACAGGGGAGGAGACCCAGTACTTC. Residues: CAISESTGEETQYF.

The rearrangement uses TRBV30 and TRBJ2-2, with TRBD2 as a possible D gene (5 bases). The germline V gene encodes CDR1 GTSNPN and CDR2 SVGIG (reference sequence). This CDR3 spans 13 amino acids. V was pared by 1 base and J by 10 bases, with 13 bases between. CDR3 nucleotides: TGTGCCTGGAGTGGCGGGCGGACCCCGGAGCTGTTTTTT. This encodes CAWSGGRTPELFF.

The genes are TRBV6-5 and TRBJ2-7; the match to TRBD1 covers 7 bases. Germline CDR1 is MNHEY and CDR2 is SVGAGI. The CDR3 is made up of 13 amino acids. Unmatched junction bases numbered 5, after V lost 6 bases and J lost 3 bases. CDR3 in DNA: TGTGCCAGCAGCCAGGACAGGCACTACGAGCAGTACTTC. Encoded protein: CASSQDRHYEQYF.

The gene calls are TRBV5-1 and TRBJ1-2; D uncertain. The CDR3 length is 17 residues. V gave up 4 bases and J gave up 2 bases, with 21 bases separating them. Germline lookup yields CDR1 SGHRS and CDR2 YFSETQ. The CDR3 here is CASSPAAGVITNYGYTF. The CDR3 DNA reads TGCGCCAGCAGCCCAGCGGCCGGGGTCATAACAAACTATGGCTACACCTTC. Variable domain in full (rest from reference TRBV5-1 and TRBJ1-2): KAGVTQTPRYLIKTRGQQVTLSCSPISGHRSVSWYQQTPGQGLQFLFEYFSETQRNKGNFPGRFSGRQFSNSRSEMNVSTLELGDSALYLCASSPAAGVITNYGYTFGSGTRLTVV.

The gene calls are TRBV5-1 and TRBJ1-4, with 10 bases fitting TRBD1. The CDR3 is 16 residues long. V was clipped by 4 bases and J by 4 bases; unmatched bases: 7. From germline, CDR1 is SGHRS and CDR2 YFSETQ. The CDR3: CASSARQGAGNEKLFF. The DNA for the CDR3 is TGCGCCAGCAGCGCCAGACAGGGGGCTGGTAATGAAAAACTGTTTTTT.

This chain connects TRBV28 to TRBJ1-1, with 10 nucleotides matching TRBD1. Germline lookup yields CDR1 MDHEN and CDR2 SYDVKM. This CDR3 spans 15 amino acids. The trim removed 7 bases at V and 3 bases at J, leaving 8 bases unmatched. The CDR3 is CASKGTGTGDTEAFF. In DNA, the CDR3 is TGTGCCAGCAAGGGGACCGGGACAGGGGACACTGAAGCTTTCTTT.

This sequence joins TRBV4-2 and TRBJ1-6; the D gene is possibly TRBD1 (5 bases). The CDR3 length is 15 residues. The ends were cut back, 3 bases at V and 10 bases at J, with 16 bases in the middle. Germline CDR1 and CDR2: LGHNA and YNFKEQ. CDR3: CASSQQPGGGSPLHF. CDR3 in DNA: TGTGCCAGCAGCCAGCAGCCGGGGGGAGGCTCACCCCTCCACTTT.

The chain is built from TRBV28 and TRBJ2-2, with 10 bases aligning to TRBD2. V shed 2 bases, J shed 7 bases, and the junction held 7 bases outside the gene matches. The CDR3 runs to 16 residues. CDR1 MDHEN and CDR2 SYDVKM come from the germline V gene. The CDR3 DNA is TGTGCCAGCAGTTTACCCCTAGCGGGAGATGGCGGGGAGCTGTTTTTT. Translating gives CASSLPLAGDGGELFF.

To note about this clone: Other DNA sequences in the same sample also yield this CDR3. The genes are TRBV29-1 and TRBJ2-7; TRBD2 aligns across 8 bases. Germline V lookup: CDR1 SQVTM, CDR2 ANQGSEA. The CDR3 covers 12 residues. The V segment lost 6 bases and the J segment 1 base; nucleotides outside the gene matches: 2. The DNA of the CDR3 is TGCAGCGTCGGGGGGGGATCCTACGAGCAGTACTTC. It codes for CSVGGGSYEQYF.

This sequence joins TRBV2 and TRBJ1-5, with TRBD1 identical over 12 bases. The V and J ends lost 6 bases and 7 bases, in that order; junction bases with no gene match: 7. The length of the CDR3 is 15 residues. Germline V lookup: CDR1 SNHLY, CDR2 FYNNEI. The DNA of the CDR3 is TGTGCCAGCAGCGGGGGGACAGGGGGCCAACAGCCCCAGCATTTT. Its protein product is CASSGGTGGQQPQHF.

In this sample, this clone turned up once. The chain uses TRBV4-2 and TRBJ2-1; 7 bases map to TRBD2. The CDR3 is 16 residues long. Germline CDR1 and CDR2: LGHNA and YNFKEQ. The ends lost 1 base at V and 6 bases at J; junction bases unmatched: 9. In DNA form, the CDR3 reads TGTGCCAGCAGCCAAGGGTCCCCTAGCGGTGCCAATGAGCAGTTCTTC. Translated, it gives CASSQGSPSGANEQFF.

The V call is TRBV27, the J call TRBJ2-1; D perhaps matches TRBD2 (5 bases). This CDR3 has 14 amino acids. CDR1 and CDR2 (germline): MNHEY, SMNVEV (reference sequence). Between the trimmed V and J ends, which lost 4 bases and 3 bases, there was a span of 10 bases. The CDR3 coding sequence is TGTGCCAGCAGTTCAGCGCGGGTCTACAATGAGCAGTTCTTC. This codes for CASSSARVYNEQFF.

The rearrangement joins TRBV30 to TRBJ1-2; 7 nucleotides agree with TRBD1. Germline V lookup: CDR1 GTSNPN, CDR2 SVGIG (reference sequence). CDR3 length equals 13 residues. The V and J ends lost 6 bases and 3 bases, in that order; junction bases with no gene match: 7. CDR3 loop: CACSNRGDYGYTF. DNA for the CDR3: TGTGCCTGTTCAAACAGGGGCGACTATGGCTACACCTTC.

The V call is TRBV19, the J call TRBJ2-1; D is tentatively TRBD1 or TRBD2 (5 bases each). Per germline, CDR1 LNHDA and CDR2 SQIVND (reference sequence). CDR3 size: 13 residues. V lost 6 bases and J 3 bases, leaving 9 bases between the germline ends. This CDR3 reads CASSRGRYNEQFF. The CDR3 DNA is TGTGCCAGTAGCCGGGGCCGCTACAATGAGCAGTTCTTC.

This clone appeared a single time. This sequence joins TRBV7-3 and TRBJ2-3; D is unresolved. V lost 4 bases to trimming and J lost 3 bases, with 8 bases between them. There are 13 residues in the CDR3. The germline V gene encodes CDR1 SGHTA and CDR2 FQGTGA. The CDR3, as DNA: TGTGCCAGCAGCTCACCACGGACAGATACGCAGTATTTT. This encodes CASSSPRTDTQYF.

V is TRBV27 and J is TRBJ1-1; TRBD1 matches 9 bases. J lost 5 bases, V lost 9 bases, and 16 bases had no gene match. The CDR3 covers 16 residues. Per germline, CDR1 MNHEY and CDR2 SMNVEV (reference sequence). This chain's CDR3 is CARRIRKTGGRTEAFF. In DNA form, the CDR3 reads TGTGCCAGGAGAATCAGAAAGACAGGGGGAAGGACTGAAGCTTTCTTT.

V usage is TRBV27 and J usage is TRBJ2-7, with a possible D match to TRBD1 (7 bases). V lost 6 bases and J lost 3, with 18 bases in between. This CDR3 region has 15 residues. From germline, CDR1 is MNHEY and CDR2 SMNVEV (reference sequence). CDR3 protein: CASRTDRAGSYEQYF. The CDR3, as DNA: TGTGCCAGCAGAACTGACAGGGCGGGGAGCTACGAGCAGTACTTC.

CDR3 DNA sequence: TGTGCCAGCAGCACCTCCGGGGGACTCCAACTATCCTACAATGAGCAGTTCTTC. Translating it yields CASSTSGGLQLSYNEQFF. The chain recombines TRBV7-9 with TRBJ2-1; TRBD2 might be the D (6 bases). From germline, CDR1 is SEHNR and CDR2 FQNEAQ (reference sequence). The V gene lost 5 bases and the J gene lost 1 base, with 21 bases spanning the gap. This CDR3 has 18 residues.

The chain recombines TRBV6-6 with TRBJ2-1; no definite D call. Germline CDR1 reads MNHNY; CDR2 reads SVGAGI (reference sequence). This CDR3 region has 12 residues. V lost 5 bases and J 8 bases, leaving 10 bases between the germline ends. The CDR3 DNA reads TGTGCCAGCAGTCAATTCAGCTATGAGCAGTTCTTC. Amino acid sequence: CASSQFSYEQFF.

This clone has just a few counts. This sequence joins TRBV20-1 and TRBJ2-1, with D unresolved. The CDR3 loop spans 10 amino acids. The V gene's germline CDR1 is DFQATT and CDR2 SNEGSKA (reference sequence). V gave up 3 bases and J gave up 13 bases, with 10 bases separating them. The CDR3 bases are TGCAGTGCTAGGATGGCTGAACAGTTCTTC. Encoded protein: CSARMAEQFF.

The rearrangement uses TRBV18 and TRBJ2-2; D is unresolved. Germline CDR1 is KGHSH and CDR2 is LQKENI. CDR3 length: 12 amino acids. V was trimmed by 5 bases and J by 7 bases, leaving 8 bases between them. CDR3 sequence reads: CASSSVDGELFF. CDR3 DNA sequence: TGTGCCAGCTCATCGGTGGACGGGGAGCTGTTTTTT.